A single sample gave rise to the 8 T cell receptor beta chains below, sequenced in a study of blood T cells in healthy people across ages. A second roughly 6 to 11 cycle PCR used barcoded and J-beta primers. TCRdb re-derived calls from the 5' RACE reads in MiXCR, one entry per CDR3 protein. The table includes roughly 700,000 distinct CDR3 sequences, 49% detected once. Material: blood. The source of these receptors is a woman aged 60 to 75 in good health.

This clonotype was recorded a few times. The rearrangement uses TRBV5-6 and TRBJ2-1; D gene ambiguous. Germline V gene data show CDR1 as SGHDT and CDR2 as YYEEEE. V was clipped by 0 bases and J by 1 base, with 11 bases between them. CDR3 length equals 16 residues. The CDR3 DNA reads as TGTGCCAGCAGCTTGGTAGGCGGCTATTCCTACAATGAGCAGTTCTTC. Encoded protein: CASSLVGGYSYNEQFF.

J is TRBJ2-3 and V is TRBV27, with TRBD2 matching 11 bases. Germline CDR1 is MNHEY and CDR2 is SMNVEV (reference sequence). The CDR3 totals 17 residues. V gave up 6 bases and J gave up 5 bases; unmatched junction bases: 13. The CDR3 sequence: CASSKDSLTSGKDTQYF. CDR3 DNA sequence: TGTGCCAGCAGCAAAGACTCCCTGACTAGCGGGAAAGATACGCAGTATTTT.

V and J are TRBV4-3 and TRBJ1-6, with 8 bases matching TRBD1. The V segment lost 4 bases and the J segment 9 bases; nucleotides outside the gene matches: 8. CDR3 length: 15 residues. Germline V lookup: CDR1 LGHNA, CDR2 YSLEER. CDR3 sequence (DNA): TGCGCCAGCAGCCCTGACAGGGGAGGCGGTTCACCCCTCCACTTT. Its protein product is CASSPDRGGGSPLHF.

The chain combines TRBV14 with TRBJ1-2; D not resolved. The V end lost 4 bases, the J end lost 8 bases, and 23 bases lay between the germline ends. Germline V CDR1 and CDR2: SGHDN, FVKESK. The CDR3 is 16 residues long. CDR3 in amino acids: CASSPHQVLYPGGYTF. The CDR3 nucleotides read TGTGCCAGCAGCCCGCATCAAGTCTTATACCCAGGAGGCTACACCTTC.

V usage is TRBV6-2 or TRBV6-3 and J usage is TRBJ2-1; TRBD2 might be the D (5 bases). Germline assignment: CDR1 MNHEY and CDR2 SVGEGT. The CDR3 has 14 amino acids. The V gene lost 7 bases and the J gene lost 0 bases, with 10 bases spanning the gap. This CDR3 reads CASKAVPSYNEQFF. The CDR3 bases are TGTGCCAGCAAAGCGGTCCCCTCCTACAATGAGCAGTTCTTC.

The chain is built from TRBV6-2 or TRBV6-3 and TRBJ1-1; D possibly corresponds to TRBD1 (5 bases). Germline-derived CDR1 and CDR2 are MNHEY and SVGEGT. Trimming left V 8 bases short and J 5 bases short, with 18 bases between. This CDR3 has 14 amino acids. The CDR3 spells CASAQPSGGTEAFF. The CDR3 bases are TGTGCCAGCGCCCAGCCTTCGGGGGGTACTGAAGCTTTCTTT.

In DNA form, the CDR3 reads TGTGCCAGCAGCGTAACAGCGGCCTCCTACAATGAGCAGTACTTC. It codes for CASSVTAASYNEQYF. The chain has TRBV9 and TRBJ2-1; possibly TRBD2 for D (5 bases). The end of the DNA is better explained by TRBJ2-7, so the J call may be wrong. This CDR3 region has 15 residues. Germline assignment: CDR1 SGDLS and CDR2 YYNGEE.

There are a few counts of this clonotype. The chain carries TRBV20-1 and TRBJ2-5, with TRBD2 as a possible D gene (5 bases). The germline V and J ends were trimmed by 0 bases and 11 bases, with 13 bases remaining between them. The CDR3 runs 12 residues. Germline V gives CDR1 DFQATT, CDR2 SNEGSKA (reference sequence). Here the CDR3 DNA reads TGCAGTGCTAGAGATCGGGGAGAAGAGCAGTACTTC. Its translation is CSARDRGEEQYF.